The clone carrying this T cell receptor beta chain was seen a single time. This sample is drawn from a study of blood T cell repertoires in COVID-19. Generated by immunoSEQ multiplex PCR, the TCRdb table keeps only in-frame clones and is missing some. The sample has roughly 280,000 clones, around four fifths seen once. V dropped 6 bases and J dropped 0 bases, with 7 bases sitting between them. The V gene's germline CDR1 is LNHDA and CDR2 SQIVND (reference sequence). The CDR3 contains 13 residues. The specimen was peripheral blood. The sequence came from a man between 60 and 70 years old who had recovered from COVID-19. V usage is TRBV19 and J usage is TRBJ2-3; D might be TRBD1 (5 bases). This chain's CDR3 is CASRRGSTDTQYF. CDR3 sequence (DNA): TGTGCCAGTAGAAGGGGAAGCACAGATACGCAGTATTTT.